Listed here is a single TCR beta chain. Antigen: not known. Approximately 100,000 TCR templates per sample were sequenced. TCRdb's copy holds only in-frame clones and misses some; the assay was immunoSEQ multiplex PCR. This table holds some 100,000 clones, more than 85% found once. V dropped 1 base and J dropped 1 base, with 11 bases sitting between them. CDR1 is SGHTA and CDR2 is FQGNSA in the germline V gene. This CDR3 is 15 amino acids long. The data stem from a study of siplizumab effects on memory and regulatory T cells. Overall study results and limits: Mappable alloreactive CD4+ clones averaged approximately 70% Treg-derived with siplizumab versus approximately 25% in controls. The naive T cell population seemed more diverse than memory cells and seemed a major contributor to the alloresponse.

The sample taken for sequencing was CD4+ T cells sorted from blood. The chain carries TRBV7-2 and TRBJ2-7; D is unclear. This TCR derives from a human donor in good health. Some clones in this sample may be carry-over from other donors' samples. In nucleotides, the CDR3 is TGTGCCAGCAGCTTAGGGGGTTGGGATTCCTACGAGCAGTACTTC. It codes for CASSLGGWDSYEQYF.